The T cell receptor beta chain under discussion was sequenced for a study of tumor-infiltrating lymphocytes in oesophageal squamous cell carcinoma. With V trimmed by 5 bases and J by 11 bases, 18 bases remained unmatched. CDR3 size: 15 residues. Germline assignment: CDR1 DFQATT and CDR2 SNEGSKA (reference sequence). Each CDR3 protein gets one entry after TCRdb re-called the PCR reads with MiXCR. Counted here are some 15,000 distinct CDR3 sequences, around 51% occurring once; the ten biggest clones make up approximately 35%. The V and J genes are TRBV20-1 and TRBJ2-5, with TRBD2 matching 9 bases. The TCR originated in a female donor with esophageal squamous cell carcinoma. Sequencing used esophageal tumor tissue. Written as DNA, the CDR3 is TGCAGTGCTTCATCCGGGGCTAGCGGGACAGATACGCAGTACTTC. Translating gives CSASSGASGTDTQYF.